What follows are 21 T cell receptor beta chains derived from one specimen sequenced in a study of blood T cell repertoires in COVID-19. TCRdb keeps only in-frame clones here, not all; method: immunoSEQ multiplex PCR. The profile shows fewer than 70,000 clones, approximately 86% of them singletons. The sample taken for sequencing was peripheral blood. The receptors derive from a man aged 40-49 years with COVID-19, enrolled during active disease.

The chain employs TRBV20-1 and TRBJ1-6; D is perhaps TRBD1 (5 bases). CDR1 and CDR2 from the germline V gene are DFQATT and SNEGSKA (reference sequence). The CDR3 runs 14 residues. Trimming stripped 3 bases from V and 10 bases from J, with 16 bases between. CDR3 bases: TGCAGTGCTAGTACGGAGGGGCGAGCCTCACCCCTCCACTTT. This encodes CSASTEGRASPLHF.

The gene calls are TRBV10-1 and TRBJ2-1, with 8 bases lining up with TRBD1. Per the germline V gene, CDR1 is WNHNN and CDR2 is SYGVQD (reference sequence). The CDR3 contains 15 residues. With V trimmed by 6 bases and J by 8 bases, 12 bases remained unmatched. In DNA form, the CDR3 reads TGCGCCAGCAGAACCGGGACAGGAGAGGGGGATGAGCAGTTCTTC. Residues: CASRTGTGEGDEQFF.

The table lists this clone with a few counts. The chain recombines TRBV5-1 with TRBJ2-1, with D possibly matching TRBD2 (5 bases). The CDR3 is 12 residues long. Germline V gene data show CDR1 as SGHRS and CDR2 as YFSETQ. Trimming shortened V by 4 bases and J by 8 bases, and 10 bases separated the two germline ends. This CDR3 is CASSRGMDEQFF. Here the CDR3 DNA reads TGCGCCAGCAGCCGAGGGATGGATGAGCAGTTCTTC.

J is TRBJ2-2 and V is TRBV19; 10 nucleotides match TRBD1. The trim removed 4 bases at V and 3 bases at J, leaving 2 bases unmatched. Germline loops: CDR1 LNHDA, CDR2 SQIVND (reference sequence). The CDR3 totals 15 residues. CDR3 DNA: TGTGCCAGTAGTAGGGACAGGGGCGACACCGGGGAGCTGTTTTTT. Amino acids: CASSRDRGDTGELFF. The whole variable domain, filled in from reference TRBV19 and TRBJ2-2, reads DGGITQSPKYLFRKEGQNVTLSCEQNLNHDAMYWYRQDPGQGLRLIYYSQIVNDFQKGDIAEGYSVSREKKESFPLTVTSAQKNPTAFYLCASSRDRGDTGELFFGEGSRLTVL.

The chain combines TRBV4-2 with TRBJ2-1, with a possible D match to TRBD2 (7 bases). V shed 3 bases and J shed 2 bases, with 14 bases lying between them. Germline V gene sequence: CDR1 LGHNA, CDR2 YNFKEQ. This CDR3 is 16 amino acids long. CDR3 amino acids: CASSHARGGAYNEQFF. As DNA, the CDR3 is TGTGCCAGCAGCCACGCGAGGGGGGGGGCCTACAATGAGCAGTTCTTC.

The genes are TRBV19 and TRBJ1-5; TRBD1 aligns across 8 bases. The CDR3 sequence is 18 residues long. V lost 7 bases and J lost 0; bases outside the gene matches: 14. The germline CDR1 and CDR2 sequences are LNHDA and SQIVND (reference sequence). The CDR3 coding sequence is TGTGCCAGTACCCGGTCTGGACAGGGTCGGTATAGCAATCAGCCCCAGCATTTT. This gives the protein CASTRSGQGRYSNQPQHF.

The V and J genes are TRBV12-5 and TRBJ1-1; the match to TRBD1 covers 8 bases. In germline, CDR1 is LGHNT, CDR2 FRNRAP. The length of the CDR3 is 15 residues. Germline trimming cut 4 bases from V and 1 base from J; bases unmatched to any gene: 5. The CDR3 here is CASGWTGIGNTEAFF. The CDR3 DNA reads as TGTGCTAGTGGTTGGACAGGGATTGGGAACACTGAAGCTTTCTTT.

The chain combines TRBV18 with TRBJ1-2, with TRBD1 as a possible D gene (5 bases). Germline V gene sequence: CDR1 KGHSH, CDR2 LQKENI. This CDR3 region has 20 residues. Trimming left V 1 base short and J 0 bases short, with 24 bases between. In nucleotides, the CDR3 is TGTGCCAGCTCACCACGTATTCTGGTTCCGACAGAGGAAACTAACTATGGCTACACCTTC. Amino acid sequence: CASSPRILVPTEETNYGYTF.

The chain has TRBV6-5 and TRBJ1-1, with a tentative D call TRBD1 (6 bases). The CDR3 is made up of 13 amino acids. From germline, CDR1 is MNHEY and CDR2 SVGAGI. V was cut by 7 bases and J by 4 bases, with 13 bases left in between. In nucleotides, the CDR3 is TGTGCCAGCAATCCGGGGGGCGGCACTGAAGCTTTCTTT. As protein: CASNPGGGTEAFF.

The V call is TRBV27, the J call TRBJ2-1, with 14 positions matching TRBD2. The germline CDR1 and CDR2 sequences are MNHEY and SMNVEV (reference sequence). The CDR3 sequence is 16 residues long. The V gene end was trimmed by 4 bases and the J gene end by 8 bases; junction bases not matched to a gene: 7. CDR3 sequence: CASSYTGTSGGYEQFF. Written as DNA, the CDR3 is TGTGCCAGCAGTTACACCGGGACTAGCGGGGGCTATGAGCAGTTCTTC.

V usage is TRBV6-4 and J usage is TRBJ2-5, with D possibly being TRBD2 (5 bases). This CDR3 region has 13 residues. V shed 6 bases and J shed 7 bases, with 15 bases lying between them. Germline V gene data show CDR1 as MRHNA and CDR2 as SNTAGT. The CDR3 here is CASSPTSAGTQYF. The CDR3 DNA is TGTGCCAGCAGCCCCACTTCTGCGGGGACCCAGTACTTC.

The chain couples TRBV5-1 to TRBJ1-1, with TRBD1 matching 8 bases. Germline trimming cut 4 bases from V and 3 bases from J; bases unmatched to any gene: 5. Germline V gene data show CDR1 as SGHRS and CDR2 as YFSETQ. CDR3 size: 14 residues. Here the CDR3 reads CASSGTGGDTEAFF. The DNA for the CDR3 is TGCGCCAGCAGCGGCACAGGGGGTGACACTGAAGCTTTCTTT.

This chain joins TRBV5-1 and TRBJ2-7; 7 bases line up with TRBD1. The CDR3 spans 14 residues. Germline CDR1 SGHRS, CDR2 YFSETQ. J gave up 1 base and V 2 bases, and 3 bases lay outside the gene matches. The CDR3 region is CASSFTGESYEQYF. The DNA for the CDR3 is TGCGCCAGCAGCTTTACAGGGGAGTCCTACGAGCAGTACTTC.

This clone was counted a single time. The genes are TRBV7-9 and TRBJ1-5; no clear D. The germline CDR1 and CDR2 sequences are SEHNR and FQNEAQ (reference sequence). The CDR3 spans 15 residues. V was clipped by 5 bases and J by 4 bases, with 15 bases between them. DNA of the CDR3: TGTGCCAGCAGCCTAGAAGGTAGCGCAAATCAGCCCCAGCATTTT. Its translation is CASSLEGSANQPQHF. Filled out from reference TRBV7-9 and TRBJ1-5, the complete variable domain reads DTGVSQNPRHKITKRGQNVTFRCDPISEHNRLYWYRQTLGQGPEFLTYFQNEAQLEKSRLLSDRFSAERPKGSFSTLEIQRTEQGDSAMYLCASSLEGSANQPQHFGDGTRLSIL.

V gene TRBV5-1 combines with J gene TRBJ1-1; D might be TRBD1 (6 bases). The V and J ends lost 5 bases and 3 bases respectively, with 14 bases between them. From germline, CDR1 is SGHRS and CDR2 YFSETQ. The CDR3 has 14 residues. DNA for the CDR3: TGCGCCAGCAGATCAGGGGAGTGGGACACTGAAGCTTTCTTT. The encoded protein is CASRSGEWDTEAFF.

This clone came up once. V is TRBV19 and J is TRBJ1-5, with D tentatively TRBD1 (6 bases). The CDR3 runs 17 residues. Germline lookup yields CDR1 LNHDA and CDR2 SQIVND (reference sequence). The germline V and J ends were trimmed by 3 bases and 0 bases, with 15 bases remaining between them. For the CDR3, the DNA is TGTGCCAGTAGTATTTCCCCGGGACAATATAGCAATCAGCCCCAGCATTTT. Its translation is CASSISPGQYSNQPQHF.

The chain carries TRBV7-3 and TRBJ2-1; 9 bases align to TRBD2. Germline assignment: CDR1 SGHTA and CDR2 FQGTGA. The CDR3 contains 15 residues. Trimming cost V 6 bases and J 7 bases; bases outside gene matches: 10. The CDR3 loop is CASRVSGLASNEQFF. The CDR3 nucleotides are TGTGCCAGCAGGGTCTCGGGACTAGCTTCGAATGAGCAGTTCTTC.

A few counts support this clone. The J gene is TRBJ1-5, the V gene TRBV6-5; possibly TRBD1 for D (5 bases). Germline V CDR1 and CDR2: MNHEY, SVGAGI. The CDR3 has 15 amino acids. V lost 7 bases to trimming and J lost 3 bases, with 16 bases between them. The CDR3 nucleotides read TGTGCCAGCAATCCGGGGGAAGGGTACAATCAGCCCCAGCATTTT. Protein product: CASNPGEGYNQPQHF.

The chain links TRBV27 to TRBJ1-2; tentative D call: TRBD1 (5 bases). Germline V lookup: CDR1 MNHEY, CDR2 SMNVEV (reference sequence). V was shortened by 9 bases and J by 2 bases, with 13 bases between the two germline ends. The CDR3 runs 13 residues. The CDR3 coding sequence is TGTGCCAGTAGGGACTCCACAAACTATGGCTACACCTTC. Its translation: CASRDSTNYGYTF.

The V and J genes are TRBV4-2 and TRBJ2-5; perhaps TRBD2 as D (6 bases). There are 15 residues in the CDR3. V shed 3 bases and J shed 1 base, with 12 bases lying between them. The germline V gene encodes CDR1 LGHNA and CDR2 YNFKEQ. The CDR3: CASSQPGGTQETQYF. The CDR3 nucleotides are TGTGCCAGCAGCCAGCCTGGCGGGACCCAAGAGACCCAGTACTTC.

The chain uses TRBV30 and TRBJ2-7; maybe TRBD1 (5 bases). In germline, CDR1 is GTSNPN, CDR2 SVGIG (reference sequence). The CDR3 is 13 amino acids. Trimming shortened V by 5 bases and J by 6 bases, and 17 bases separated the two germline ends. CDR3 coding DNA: TGTGCCTGGCAGAAGGGGATAGGGGTCGAGCAGTACTTC. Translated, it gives CAWQKGIGVEQYF.